The entry below gives a single T cell receptor (beta chain) sequence along with its context. The specificity of this receptor is unknown. The input lacks base qualities; no much larger clone sits a single base away. The sample's time point label is to be understood as: baseline before first vaccination. Vaccinee samples were obtained from the UK trials COV001 and COV002, which included a single-blind randomized controlled phase 2/3 trial of AZD1222 (ChAdOx1 nCoV-19) in healthy adults. Trial participant PBMC samples were collected at day 0 and day 28 after the second dose for TCRbeta chain sequencing. Between the V and J ends, shortened by 8 bases and 2 bases respectively, the junction contains 12 bases. From a lookup of the germline V gene (reference sequence), CDR1 and CDR2 are SEHNR and FQNEAQ. The CDR3 goes from the cysteine to the phenylalanine over 14 residues. Kept here is only the CDR3 DNA, which spans 42 bases and is read in frame from base 1.

The CDR3 regions of human TCRbeta chains were analyzed by immunosequencing. The original pipeline was this. Repertoire TCRs were checked for matches against a reference library of SARS-CoV-2-specific TCRs that had been generated using the MIRA antigen-specificity platform. Breadth was defined as the fraction of unique TCRs that were SARS-CoV-2-associated, and depth was defined as the fraction of total T cells that were SARS-CoV-2-associated. Each spike-specific TCR was assigned to its reactive spike region and to a CD4 or CD8 class using the MIRA data. Log10-transformed breadth and depth values were compared by one-way ANOVA with Sidak's multiple comparisons tests. Entries here come from immuneACCESS through TCRdb and include only in-frame sequences with V and J called. Some clones fail to appear in such tables; in the studies checked, an unresolved V gene covers under half of the shortfall, and the cause of the remainder is unknown. From that table come the V and J calls and clone size; the DNA was used to work out D and trimming. The sample table contains more than 100,000 clones; only one count was recorded for more than 70% of them. Clones ranked in the top ten supply 4% to 5.5% of the sample.

The data belong to a study of T cell responses to AZD1222 COVID-19 vaccine (dated by TCRdb to the early 2020s). Some background on the complete study: AZD1222 recipients given second doses at about 4 weeks or at about 12 weeks were pooled, since spike-specific TCR depth and breadth were not found to differ between the two schedules. A total of around 240 trial participants underwent TCR sequencing, of whom 207 received two doses of AZD1222 and 26 received two doses of the MenACWY control vaccine. Trial participants were enrolled by age into subgroups of 18-55, 56-69 and 70-plus years, and about 150, 27 and 61 TCR-sequenced participants, respectively, were included in these subgroups.

Study-wide findings and limitations: In the small 56-69-year group, the increase in depth fell short of significance, most likely because of low power. No day 14 peak-response samples were available, so repertoires were characterized only after the peak T cell response. Reportedly, close to half of the unique spike-specific TCRs recognized epitopes lying outside the regions that are mutated in the B.1.351 and B.1.1.7 variants. The vaccine-associated CD4 TCRs covered the entire spike protein, and the dominant responses fell in regions 160-218 and 743-854. Participants were mostly white British and included more females than males, and it was suggested by the authors that clonal diversity may have been underestimated. After two AZD1222 doses, both the breadth and the depth of spike-specific TCRs were significantly higher than at day 0 and than in MenACWY recipients. Conclusions about previously exposed vaccinees are limited because only five to seven AZD1222 recipients were SARS-CoV-2 seropositive at baseline.

This chain joins TRBV7-9 to TRBJ1-4, with the D gene too uncertain to name. Sequenced here: peripheral blood, sampled on day 0 of AZD1222 vaccination. The sequence came from an adult in good health. CDR3 region: CASPEGDTNEKLFF. In nucleotide form, the sequence is TGTGCCAGCCCTGAGGGAGACACTAATGAAAAACTGTTTTTT.